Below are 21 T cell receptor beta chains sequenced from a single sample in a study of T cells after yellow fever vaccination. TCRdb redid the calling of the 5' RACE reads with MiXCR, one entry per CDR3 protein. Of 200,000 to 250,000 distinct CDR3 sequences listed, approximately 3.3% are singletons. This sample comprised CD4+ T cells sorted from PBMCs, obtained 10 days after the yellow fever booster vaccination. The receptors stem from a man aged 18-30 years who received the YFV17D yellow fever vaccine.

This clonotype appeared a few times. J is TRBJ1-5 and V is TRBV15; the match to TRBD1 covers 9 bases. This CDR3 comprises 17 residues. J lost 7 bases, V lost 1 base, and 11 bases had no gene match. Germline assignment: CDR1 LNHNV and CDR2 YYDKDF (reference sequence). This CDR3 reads CATSRGLDRGLGQPQHF. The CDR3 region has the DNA TGTGCCACCAGCAGAGGACTAGACAGGGGGTTGGGACAGCCCCAGCATTTT.

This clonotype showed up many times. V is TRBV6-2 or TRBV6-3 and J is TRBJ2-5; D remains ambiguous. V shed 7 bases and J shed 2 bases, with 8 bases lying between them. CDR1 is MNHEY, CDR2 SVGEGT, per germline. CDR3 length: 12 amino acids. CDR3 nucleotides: TGTGCCAGCACTCTACTACAAGAGACCCAGTACTTC. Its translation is CASTLLQETQYF.

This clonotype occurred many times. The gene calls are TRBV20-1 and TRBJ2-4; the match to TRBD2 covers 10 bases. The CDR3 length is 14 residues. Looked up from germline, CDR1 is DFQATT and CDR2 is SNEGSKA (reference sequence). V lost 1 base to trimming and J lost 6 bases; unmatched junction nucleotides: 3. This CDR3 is CSARVRTSGNIQYF. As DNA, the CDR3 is TGCAGTGCTAGAGTACGGACTAGCGGAAACATTCAGTACTTC.

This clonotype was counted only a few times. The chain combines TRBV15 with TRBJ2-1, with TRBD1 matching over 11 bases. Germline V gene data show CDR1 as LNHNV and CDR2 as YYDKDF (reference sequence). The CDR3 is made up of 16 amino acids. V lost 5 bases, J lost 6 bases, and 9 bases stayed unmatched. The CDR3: CATSEGWDRGGNEQFF. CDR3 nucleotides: TGTGCCACCAGCGAGGGGTGGGACAGGGGGGGCAATGAGCAGTTCTTC. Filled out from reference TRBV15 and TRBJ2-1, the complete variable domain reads DAMVIQNPRYQVTQFGKPVTLSCSQTLNHNVMYWYQQKSSQAPKLLFHYYDKDFNNEADTPDNFQSRRPNTSFCFLDIRSPGLGDTAMYLCATSEGWDRGGNEQFFGPGTRLTVL.

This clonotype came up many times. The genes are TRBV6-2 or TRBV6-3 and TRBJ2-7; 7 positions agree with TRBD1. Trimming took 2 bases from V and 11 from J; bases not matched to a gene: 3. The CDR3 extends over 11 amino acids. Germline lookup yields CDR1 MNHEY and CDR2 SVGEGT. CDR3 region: CASSYGQAEYF. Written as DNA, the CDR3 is TGTGCCAGCAGTTACGGACAGGCAGAGTACTTC.

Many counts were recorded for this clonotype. CDR3 DNA sequence: TGTGCCAGCAGTGAGGCCCCGTCGTTCCAAGAGACCCAGTACTTC. Residues: CASSEAPSFQETQYF. The J gene is TRBJ2-5, the V gene TRBV25-1; no clear D gene. Trimming stripped 3 bases from V and 1 base from J, with 12 bases between. The CDR3 is 15 residues long. Per germline, CDR1 MGHDK and CDR2 SYGVNS.

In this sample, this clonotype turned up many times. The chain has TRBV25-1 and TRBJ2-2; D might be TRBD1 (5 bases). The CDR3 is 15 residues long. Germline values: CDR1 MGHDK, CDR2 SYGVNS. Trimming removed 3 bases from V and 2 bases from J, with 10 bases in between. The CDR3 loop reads CASSEVDSNTGELFF. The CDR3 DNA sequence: TGTGCCAGCAGTGAGGTCGACAGTAACACCGGGGAGCTGTTTTTT.

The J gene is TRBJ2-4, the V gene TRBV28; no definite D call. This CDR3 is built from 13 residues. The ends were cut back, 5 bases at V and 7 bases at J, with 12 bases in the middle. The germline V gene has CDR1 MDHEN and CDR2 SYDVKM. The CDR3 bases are TGTGCCAGCAGTGGGTGGGTCCGGAACATTCAGTACTTC. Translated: CASSGWVRNIQYF.

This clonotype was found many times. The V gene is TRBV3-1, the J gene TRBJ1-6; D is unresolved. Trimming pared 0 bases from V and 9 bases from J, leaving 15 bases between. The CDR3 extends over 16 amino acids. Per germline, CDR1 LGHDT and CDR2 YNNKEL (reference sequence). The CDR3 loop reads CASSQEPARTRSPLHF. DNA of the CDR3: TGTGCCAGCAGCCAAGAGCCCGCGAGGACGCGTTCACCCCTCCACTTT.

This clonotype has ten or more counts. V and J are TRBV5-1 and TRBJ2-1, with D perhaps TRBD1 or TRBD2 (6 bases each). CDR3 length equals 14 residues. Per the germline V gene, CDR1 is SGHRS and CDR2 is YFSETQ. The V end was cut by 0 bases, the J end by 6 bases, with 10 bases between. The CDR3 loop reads CASSLEKGGNEQFF. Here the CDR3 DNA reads TGCGCCAGCAGCTTGGAGAAGGGGGGCAATGAGCAGTTCTTC.

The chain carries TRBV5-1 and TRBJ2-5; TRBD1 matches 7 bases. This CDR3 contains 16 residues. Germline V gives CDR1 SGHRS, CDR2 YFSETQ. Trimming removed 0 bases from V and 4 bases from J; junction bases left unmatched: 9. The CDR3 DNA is TGCGCCAGCAGCTTGGGGGAAAGGGGGCGCGGAGAGACCCAGTACTTC. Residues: CASSLGERGRGETQYF. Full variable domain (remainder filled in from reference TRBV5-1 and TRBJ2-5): KAGVTQTPRYLIKTRGQQVTLSCSPISGHRSVSWYQQTPGQGLQFLFEYFSETQRNKGNFPGRFSGRQFSNSRSEMNVSTLELGDSALYLCASSLGERGRGETQYFGPGTRLLVL.

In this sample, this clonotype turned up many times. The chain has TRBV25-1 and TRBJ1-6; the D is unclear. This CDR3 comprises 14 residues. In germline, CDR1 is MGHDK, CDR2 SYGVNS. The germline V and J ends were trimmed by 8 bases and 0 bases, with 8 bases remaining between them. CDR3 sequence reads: CASHESSYNSPLHF. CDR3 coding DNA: TGTGCCAGCCACGAGAGCTCCTATAATTCACCCCTCCACTTT.

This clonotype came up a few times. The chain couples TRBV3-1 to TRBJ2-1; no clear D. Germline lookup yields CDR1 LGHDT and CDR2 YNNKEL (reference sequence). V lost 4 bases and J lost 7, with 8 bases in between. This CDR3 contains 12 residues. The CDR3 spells CASSPGWNEQFF. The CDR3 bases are TGTGCCAGCAGCCCAGGATGGAATGAGCAGTTCTTC.

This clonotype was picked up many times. The DNA of the CDR3 is TGTGCCACCCGGGGACAGGAATATGGCTACACCTTC. Its protein is CATRGQEYGYTF. The rearrangement links TRBV15 to TRBJ1-2; 8 bases are a match to TRBD1. J was trimmed by 5 bases and V by 8 bases; bases with no gene match: 4. The CDR3 spans 12 residues. In germline, CDR1 is LNHNV, CDR2 YYDKDF (reference sequence).

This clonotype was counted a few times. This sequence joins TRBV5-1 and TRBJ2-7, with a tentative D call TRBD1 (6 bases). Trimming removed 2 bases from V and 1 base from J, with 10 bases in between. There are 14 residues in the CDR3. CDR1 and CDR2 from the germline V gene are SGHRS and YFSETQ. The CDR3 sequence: CASSLLTGSYEQYV. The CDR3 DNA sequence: TGCGCCAGCAGCTTACTGACAGGTTCCTACGAGCAGTACGTC.

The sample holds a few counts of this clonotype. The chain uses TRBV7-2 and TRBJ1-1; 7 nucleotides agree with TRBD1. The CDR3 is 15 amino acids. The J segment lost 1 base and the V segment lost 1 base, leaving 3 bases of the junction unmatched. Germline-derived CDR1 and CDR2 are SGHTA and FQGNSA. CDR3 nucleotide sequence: TGTGCCAGCAGCTTAGTGGCAGGGGGGAACACTGAAGCTTTCTTT. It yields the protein CASSLVAGGNTEAFF.

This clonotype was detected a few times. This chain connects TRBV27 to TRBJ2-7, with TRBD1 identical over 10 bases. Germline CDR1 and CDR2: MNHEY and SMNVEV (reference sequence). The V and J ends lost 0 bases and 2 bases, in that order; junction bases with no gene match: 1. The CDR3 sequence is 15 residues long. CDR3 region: CASSLSTGGPYEQYV. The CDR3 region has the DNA TGTGCCAGCAGTTTATCGACAGGGGGCCCCTACGAGCAGTACGTC.

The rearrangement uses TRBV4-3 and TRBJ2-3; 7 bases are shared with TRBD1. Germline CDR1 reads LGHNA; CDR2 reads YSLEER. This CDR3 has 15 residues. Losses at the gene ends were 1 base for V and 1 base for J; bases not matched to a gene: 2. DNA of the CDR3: TGCGCCAGCAGCCAAGCCACAGGGGGCACAGATACGCAGTATTTT. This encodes CASSQATGGTDTQYF.

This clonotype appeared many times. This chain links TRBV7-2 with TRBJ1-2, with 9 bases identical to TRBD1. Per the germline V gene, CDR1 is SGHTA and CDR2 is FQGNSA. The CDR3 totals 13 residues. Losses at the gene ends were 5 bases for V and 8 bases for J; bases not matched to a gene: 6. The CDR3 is CASSTGQGYGYTF. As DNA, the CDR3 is TGTGCCAGCAGCACCGGACAGGGGTACGGCTACACCTTC.

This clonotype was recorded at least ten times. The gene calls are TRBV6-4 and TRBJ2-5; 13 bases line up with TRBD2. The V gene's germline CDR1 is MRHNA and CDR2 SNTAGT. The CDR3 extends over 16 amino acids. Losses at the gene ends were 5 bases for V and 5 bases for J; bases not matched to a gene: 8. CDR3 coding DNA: TGTGCCAGCAGTAAACTAGCGGGGGGGCCTGGTGAGACCCAGTACTTC. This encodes CASSKLAGGPGETQYF.

The chain's CDR3 is CASSPGRGGAYEQYF. DNA of the CDR3: TGTGCCAGCAGCCCGGGTCGCGGGGGGGCCTACGAGCAGTACTTC. The chain recombines TRBV7-2 with TRBJ2-7, with 9 positions matching TRBD2. Germline V gene data show CDR1 as SGHTA and CDR2 as FQGNSA. The CDR3 covers 15 residues. After removal of 5 bases from V and 2 bases from J, the junction contained 7 bases not matched to a gene.